This T cell receptor beta chain was obtained from a study of blood T cell repertoires in COVID-19. Study summary: Donors in the United States, Italy and Spain gave samples during acute or convalescent COVID-19. From T cells, B-cell-depleted T cells, or PBMCs came the material, which was cDNA or gDNA.

Germline assignment: CDR1 GTSNPN and CDR2 SVGIG (reference sequence). This CDR3 contains 15 residues. J gave up 8 bases and V 3 bases, and 9 bases lay outside the gene matches. Methods used by the authors: Estimation of nucleated cell counts relied on the amplification of reference gene primers. Here immunoSEQ multiplex PCR was the method, and the copy in TCRdb shows in-frame clones only, minus some. D and trimming come from the DNA, and the V and J calls and clone size come from that table. Of around 69,000 clones in the sample, approximately 84% are singletons; the top ten hold 8.8%. The V gene is TRBV30, the J gene TRBJ1-6, with TRBD1 identical over 8 bases. The sample comprised peripheral blood. The sequence was collected from a man in his forties or fifties with active COVID-19. CDR3 nucleotides: TGTGCCTGGAGCCAGGGGGCGCGGTTGGATTCACCCCTCCACTTT. It yields the protein CAWSQGARLDSPLHF.